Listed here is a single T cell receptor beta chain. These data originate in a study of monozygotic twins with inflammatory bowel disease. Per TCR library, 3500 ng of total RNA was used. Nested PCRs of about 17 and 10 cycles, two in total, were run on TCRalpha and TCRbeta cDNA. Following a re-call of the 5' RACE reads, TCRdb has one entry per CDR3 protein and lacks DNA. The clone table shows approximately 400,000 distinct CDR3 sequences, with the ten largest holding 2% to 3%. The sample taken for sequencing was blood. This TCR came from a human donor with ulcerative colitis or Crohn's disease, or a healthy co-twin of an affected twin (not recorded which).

CDR3 amino acids: CASSSSPQTGVYGYTF. The chain has TRBV4-1 and TRBJ1-2; checking the TCRdb D call of TRBD1 is not possible without DNA. CDR1 and CDR2 from the germline V gene are MGHRA and YSYEKL. The CDR3 totals 16 residues.